These T cell receptor beta chains were read from a single sample in a study of OX40 agonist ivuxolimab in advanced cancers. Produced via immunoSEQ multiplex PCR; TCRdb's table is partial and in-frame only. Altogether about 79,000 clones are present, around 90% being singletons, with the ten largest covering 10% to 15%. This specimen was CD4+ or CD8+ T cells sorted from blood, taken in a trial of the OX40 agonist ivuxolimab. The receptor source for this set is an adult with an advanced solid tumor such as melanoma, head and neck, liver or kidney cancer. Each CDR3 is given with its conserved first and last residue. The order of the fields is J gene, D gene, clone size, V gene, CDR3 DNA, CDR3 protein. D genes are given only for firm matches. Clone size appears in some rows only: once, few, many, or a class for an expanded clone.

J gene: TRBJ2-7
D gene: .
clone size: .
V gene: TRBV28
CDR3 DNA: TGTGCCACCCTGCACGGACCCCTCTCCTACGAGCAGTACTTC
CDR3 protein: CATLHGPLSYEQYF

J gene: TRBJ2-1
D gene: .
clone size: .
V gene: TRBV7-9
CDR3 DNA: TGTGCCAGCAGCTTTGGTAGTGAGCAGTTCTTC
CDR3 protein: CASSFGSEQFF

J gene: TRBJ1-5
D gene: .
clone size: .
V gene: TRBV5-1
CDR3 DNA: TGCGCCAGCAGCTATGAAGGACAGAGCAATCAGCCCCAGCATTTT
CDR3 protein: CASSYEGQSNQPQHF

J gene: TRBJ1-1
D gene: .
clone size: .
V gene: TRBV5-1
CDR3 DNA: TGCGCCAGCAGCTTGCCTTCGAACACTGAAGCTTTCTTT
CDR3 protein: CASSLPSNTEAFF

J gene: TRBJ2-7
D gene: .
clone size: .
V gene: TRBV12-1
CDR3 DNA: TGTGCCAGCAGCTCTGGGACTTCTACCTACGAGCAGTACTTC
CDR3 protein: CASSSGTSTYEQYF

J gene: TRBJ1-3
D gene: .
clone size: .
V gene: TRBV14
CDR3 DNA: TGTGCCAGCAGCCTGCTAGGTGGAAACACCATATATTTT
CDR3 protein: CASSLLGGNTIYF

J gene: TRBJ1-2
D gene: TRBD1
clone size: .
V gene: TRBV6-5
CDR3 DNA: TGTGCCAGCAGTTATATACAGGGGAGCGGCTACACCTTC
CDR3 protein: CASSYIQGSGYTF

J gene: TRBJ1-5
D gene: .
clone size: .
V gene: TRBV12-5
CDR3 DNA: TGTGCTAGTGGTTTGAACACGGGTCAGCCCCAGCATTTT
CDR3 protein: CASGLNTGQPQHF

J gene: TRBJ2-6
D gene: .
clone size: .
V gene: TRBV30
CDR3 DNA: TGTGCCTGGAGTCCCTCTGGGGCCAACGTCCTGACTTTC
CDR3 protein: CAWSPSGANVLTF

J gene: TRBJ2-7
D gene: .
clone size: .
V gene: TRBV11-2
CDR3 DNA: TGTGCCAGCAGCTTAGCTGGTCCGCCCTACGAGCAGTACTTC
CDR3 protein: CASSLAGPPYEQYF

J gene: TRBJ2-1
D gene: TRBD2
clone size: once
V gene: TRBV7-9
CDR3 DNA: TGTGCCAGCAGCTTAGGACTAGCGGGACATGAGCAGTTCTTC
CDR3 protein: CASSLGLAGHEQFF

J gene: TRBJ2-7
D gene: .
clone size: .
V gene: TRBV6-5
CDR3 DNA: TGTGCCAGCAGCTCGACAAATAGCTACGAGCAGTACTTC
CDR3 protein: CASSSTNSYEQYF

J gene: TRBJ2-1
D gene: .
clone size: .
V gene: TRBV4-1
CDR3 DNA: TGCGCCAGCAGCCAAGATAGGGGTAAGCAGTTCTTC
CDR3 protein: CASSQDRGKQFF

J gene: TRBJ1-5
D gene: .
clone size: .
V gene: TRBV6-1
CDR3 DNA: TGTGCCAGCAGTGACCATGGCGTGGCCCTCAATCAGCCCCAGCATTTT
CDR3 protein: CASSDHGVALNQPQHF

J gene: TRBJ2-1
D gene: .
clone size: .
V gene: TRBV19
CDR3 DNA: TGTGCCAGTATAGCAGGTACCGCCTACAATGAGCAGTTCTTC
CDR3 protein: CASIAGTAYNEQFF

J gene: TRBJ2-7
D gene: TRBD2
clone size: .
V gene: TRBV10-3
CDR3 DNA: TGTGCCATCAGTCAAGAAGCGGGACCAACCTACGAGCAGTACTTC
CDR3 protein: CAISQEAGPTYEQYF

J gene: TRBJ2-7
D gene: TRBD1
clone size: .
V gene: TRBV5-1
CDR3 DNA: TGCGCCAGCAGCCGCTATTCGACAGGGGGGGGCGAGCAGTACTTC
CDR3 protein: CASSRYSTGGGEQYF

J gene: TRBJ1-2
D gene: .
clone size: .
V gene: TRBV29-1
CDR3 DNA: TGCAGCGTTGAACTAGGGGGAGGTAACTATGGCTACACCTTC
CDR3 protein: CSVELGGGNYGYTF

J gene: TRBJ2-7
D gene: .
clone size: .
V gene: TRBV27
CDR3 DNA: TGTGCCAGCAGTTCTTTCTCCTACGAGCAGTACTTC
CDR3 protein: CASSSFSYEQYF

J gene: TRBJ2-1
D gene: .
clone size: .
V gene: TRBV7-8
CDR3 DNA: TGTGCCAGCAGCTTGAATGAACTGAGGTACAATGAGCAGTTCTTC
CDR3 protein: CASSLNELRYNEQFF

J gene: TRBJ1-5
D gene: TRBD1
clone size: few
V gene: TRBV30
CDR3 DNA: TGTGCCTGGGGGGACAGCGGCAATCAGCCCCAGCATTTT
CDR3 protein: CAWGDSGNQPQHF

J gene: TRBJ2-3
D gene: .
clone size: once
V gene: TRBV27
CDR3 DNA: TGTGCCAGCAGTTTATCAAAGCAGGGCACAGATACGCAGTATTTT
CDR3 protein: CASSLSKQGTDTQYF

J gene: TRBJ2-1
D gene: TRBD2
clone size: .
V gene: TRBV5-1
CDR3 DNA: TGCGCCAGCAACCTAGCGGGAACCTACAATGAGCAGTTCTTC
CDR3 protein: CASNLAGTYNEQFF

J gene: TRBJ2-3
D gene: TRBD1
clone size: .
V gene: TRBV27
CDR3 DNA: TGTGCCAGCAGTTTATTGGGACAGGGCTTCACAGATACGCAGTATTTT
CDR3 protein: CASSLLGQGFTDTQYF

J gene: TRBJ2-5
D gene: .
clone size: .
V gene: TRBV11-3
CDR3 DNA: TGTGCCAGCAGCACCCCCTGGAGGAGCGGACAAGAGACCCAGTACTTC
CDR3 protein: CASSTPWRSGQETQYF

J gene: TRBJ2-7
D gene: TRBD1
clone size: .
V gene: TRBV7-9
CDR3 DNA: TGTGCCAGCAGCTCCAGGGACAGGGAATCCGAGCAGTACTTC
CDR3 protein: CASSSRDRESEQYF

J gene: TRBJ2-7
D gene: TRBD1
clone size: .
V gene: TRBV27
CDR3 DNA: TGTGCCAGCAGCGGACCCGGACAGGCCTACGAGCAGTACTTC
CDR3 protein: CASSGPGQAYEQYF

J gene: TRBJ2-2
D gene: .
clone size: .
V gene: TRBV7-9
CDR3 DNA: TGTGCCAGCAGCTTTAGGACAGCCAACACCGGGGAGCTGTTTTTT
CDR3 protein: CASSFRTANTGELFF

J gene: TRBJ1-6
D gene: .
clone size: .
V gene: TRBV27
CDR3 DNA: TGTGCCAGCAGTTCGTACAGGGAGTTTAATTCACCCCTCCACTTT
CDR3 protein: CASSSYREFNSPLHF

J gene: TRBJ1-6
D gene: TRBD1
clone size: .
V gene: TRBV9
CDR3 DNA: TGTGCCAGCAGCGCAGGGGGTTATAATTCACCCCTCCACTTT
CDR3 protein: CASSAGGYNSPLHF

J gene: TRBJ1-1
D gene: TRBD1
clone size: .
V gene: TRBV19
CDR3 DNA: TGTGCCAGTAGTATACAGGGGGCTGTCACTGAAGCTTTCTTT
CDR3 protein: CASSIQGAVTEAFF